This T cell receptor (beta chain) came from a study of T cell responses to AZD1222 COVID-19 vaccine. Notes on the study in general: Variant regions that are unmutated are reportedly the target of nearly half of spike-specific TCRs. White British people made up most donors, females outnumbered males, and clonal diversity was possibly underestimated.

The length of the CDR3 is 15 residues. In germline, CDR1 is MNHEY, CDR2 SMNVEV (reference sequence). V gave up 0 bases and J gave up 2 bases, with 11 bases separating them. With respect to this clone: Its matching antigen is unknown.

Libraries were prepared by immunoSEQ multiplex PCR; TCRdb keeps only in-frame clonotypes and omits some of them. The repertoire holds about 160,000 clones, with around nine tenths as singletons. The sequencing used peripheral blood, collected on day 0 of AZD1222 vaccination. This TCR derives from an adult in good health. This sequence joins TRBV27 and TRBJ2-7, with a tentative D call TRBD1 (6 bases). CDR3 in DNA: TGTGCCAGCAGTTTATCCGGACAGTCAACCTACGAGCAGTACTTC. This gives the protein CASSLSGQSTYEQYF.